A single sample gave rise to the 8 T cell receptor beta chains below, sequenced in a study of monozygotic twins with inflammatory bowel disease. With the 5' RACE reads reprocessed, TCRdb shows one record per CDR3 protein and no DNA. This repertoire includes approximately 330,000 distinct CDR3 sequences. Sequencing input: blood. The receptors come from a human donor with ulcerative colitis or Crohn's disease, or a healthy co-twin of an affected twin (not recorded which).

V gene TRBV7-7 combines with J gene TRBJ2-3. This CDR3 contains 15 residues. Germline V gene data show CDR1 as SSHAT and CDR2 as FNYEAQ (reference sequence). This CDR3 is CASSLSASFTDTQYF.

The chain employs TRBV20-1 and TRBJ2-1; the D call from TCRdb, TRBD2, cannot be confirmed without DNA. The CDR3 is made up of 17 amino acids. Germline V CDR1 and CDR2: DFQATT, SNEGSKA (reference sequence). This chain's CDR3 is CSARGLGLAGGYNEQFF.

The V call is TRBV5-5, the J call TRBJ2-7; TCRdb's assignment of TRBD1 cannot be checked, as there is no DNA. The germline V gene has CDR1 SGHKS and CDR2 YYEKEE (reference sequence). The CDR3 length is 13 residues. CDR3: CASTLAGAYEQYF.

The chain combines TRBV10-1 with TRBJ2-5. From germline, CDR1 is WNHNN and CDR2 SYGVQD (reference sequence). The CDR3 contains 13 residues. This CDR3 reads CASSVQPLGTQYF.

CDR3 in amino acids: CASSWGLSSYEQYF. The chain is built from TRBV7-2 and TRBJ2-7; TCRdb selects TRBD1, and the lack of DNA leaves this call unchecked. The CDR3 loop spans 14 amino acids. The germline gives CDR1 SGHTA, CDR2 FQGNSA.

The chain links TRBV18 to TRBJ2-5; there is no DNA to check the TCRdb D call of TRBD2. There are 13 residues in the CDR3. CDR1 KGHSH and CDR2 LQKENI come from the germline V gene. The CDR3 spells CASSPTREETQYF.

Here the CDR3 reads CASSLVSETGELFF. This chain connects TRBV7-7 to TRBJ2-2. Per the germline V gene, CDR1 is SSHAT and CDR2 is FNYEAQ (reference sequence). The CDR3 is 14 residues long.

CDR3 region: CASSSNYGYTF. The gene calls are TRBV28 and TRBJ1-2. From germline, CDR1 is MDHEN and CDR2 SYDVKM. The CDR3 spans 11 residues.